The 32 T cell receptor beta chains in this list originate from one sample, sequenced in a study of blood T cell repertoires in COVID-19. Here immunoSEQ multiplex PCR was the method, and the copy in TCRdb shows in-frame clones only, minus some. The sample holds about 200,000 clones; around 82% are singletons and the top ten take roughly 7%. Sequenced: PBMCs or T cells enriched from blood (not recorded which). The receptors here all came from a man in his forties who had recovered from COVID-19.

The chain couples TRBV7-8 to TRBJ2-1; TRBD1 matches 9 bases. Germline CDR1 and CDR2: SGHVS and FQNEAQ. The CDR3 sequence is 18 residues long. With V trimmed by 5 bases and J by 9 bases, 20 bases remained unmatched. CDR3 DNA: TGTGCCAGCAGCATAACCTACCCGGGACAGGGCGTAATTCGTGAGCAGTTCTTC. This translates into CASSITYPGQGVIREQFF. Full variable domain (missing parts from reference TRBV7-8 and TRBJ2-1): GAGVSQSPRYKVAKRGQDVALRCDPISGHVSLFWYQQALGQGPEFLTYFQNEAQLDKSGLPSDRFFAERPEGSVSTLKIQRTQQEDSAVYLCASSITYPGQGVIREQFFGPGTRLTVL.

The chain is built from TRBV19 and TRBJ1-5; no clear D. With 6 bases removed from V and 5 bases from J, the gap between germline ends came to 11 bases. Looked up from germline, CDR1 is LNHDA and CDR2 is SQIVND (reference sequence). The CDR3 is 13 residues long. The DNA for the CDR3 is TGTGCCAGTAGATTAGACGAGGATCAGCCCCAGCATTTT. Its translation: CASRLDEDQPQHF.

The chain couples TRBV6-5 to TRBJ2-5, with a possible D match to TRBD2 (6 bases). The CDR3 loop spans 13 amino acids. With 8 bases removed from V and 4 bases from J, the gap between germline ends came to 14 bases. The germline V gene encodes CDR1 MNHEY and CDR2 SVGAGI. CDR3 DNA sequence: TGTGCCAGCCTACCCGACGGGAGAGAGACCCAGTACTTC. Its protein is CASLPDGRETQYF.

The rearrangement links TRBV6-5 to TRBJ1-2; D is unclear. Trimming removed 1 base at V and 4 bases at J, with 10 bases between. The CDR3 loop spans 14 amino acids. Germline values: CDR1 MNHEY, CDR2 SVGAGI. The CDR3 nucleotides read TGTGCCAGCAGTTACTTTGGACTTAGCTATGGCTACACCTTC. Protein sequence: CASSYFGLSYGYTF.

This clone was counted a few times. This chain joins TRBV6-5 and TRBJ1-2; the D is unclear. V dropped 5 bases and J dropped 12 bases, with 13 bases sitting between them. Germline V gene lookup returns CDR1 MNHEY and CDR2 SVGAGI. The CDR3 is 11 residues long. CDR3 region: CASSTHGVHTF. The CDR3 DNA follows: TGTGCCAGCAGTACGCACGGGGTCCACACCTTC.

This chain links TRBV5-1 with TRBJ1-1; TRBD1 might be the D (6 bases). V shed 0 bases and J shed 8 bases, with 14 bases lying between them. Looked up from germline, CDR1 is SGHRS and CDR2 is YFSETQ. The CDR3 spans 14 residues. The CDR3: CASSLEAGATEAFF. The CDR3 DNA reads as TGCGCCAGCAGCTTGGAGGCAGGGGCCACAGAAGCTTTCTTT.

The chain joins TRBV5-8 to TRBJ2-7; D is perhaps TRBD2 (5 bases). Per germline, CDR1 SGHTS and CDR2 YDEGEE. Trimming shortened V by 4 bases and J by 2 bases, and 16 bases separated the two germline ends. The CDR3 extends over 15 amino acids. The CDR3 DNA is TGTGCCAGCAGCACCGGGGTCGGCTATCCCTACGAGCAGTACTTC. Its translation is CASSTGVGYPYEQYF.

V and J are TRBV11-2 and TRBJ1-2; 7 nucleotides line up with TRBD1. With 2 bases clipped from V and 8 bases from J, the junction kept 14 bases outside the gene matches. There are 16 residues in the CDR3. Per the germline V gene, CDR1 is SGHAT and CDR2 is FQNNGV. CDR3 sequence reads: CASSLIRDSLTGGYTF. The CDR3 DNA reads as TGTGCCAGCAGCTTAATTCGGGACAGCCTAACGGGAGGCTACACCTTC.

The chain's CDR3 is CASSSSGTYRGFSDTQYF. The DNA of the CDR3 is TGTGCCAGCAGCTCCAGTGGGACATACAGGGGATTTTCAGATACGCAGTATTTT. This chain connects TRBV11-2 to TRBJ2-3; 7 bases fit TRBD1. CDR1 is SGHAT and CDR2 is FQNNGV in the germline V gene. Trimming at V came to 4 bases and at J to 4 bases, leaving 17 bases not matched to a gene. The length of the CDR3 is 18 residues.

This clone was observed a single time. Other DNA sequences in this specimen translate into the identical CDR3. The chain joins TRBV5-1 to TRBJ1-5; 7 bases match TRBD1. V dropped 3 bases and J dropped 6; count of bases not matched to a gene: 6. CDR1 is SGHRS and CDR2 is YFSETQ in the germline V gene. The CDR3 loop spans 14 amino acids. This chain's CDR3 is CASSSGQGGQPQHF. The CDR3 region has the DNA TGCGCCAGCAGCTCGGGGCAGGGGGGTCAGCCCCAGCATTTT.

The DNA of the CDR3 is TGTGCCAGTAGTAGCGACAGGGGGCTCTATGGCTACACCTTC. It translates to CASSSDRGLYGYTF. The chain recombines TRBV19 with TRBJ1-2; 10 positions match TRBD1. CDR1 and CDR2 from the germline V gene are LNHDA and SQIVND (reference sequence). V was clipped by 4 bases and J by 4 bases; unmatched bases: 3. The CDR3 spans 14 residues. The full variable domain, in which reference TRBV19 and TRBJ1-2 provide the parts outside the CDR3, is DGGITQSPKYLFRKEGQNVTLSCEQNLNHDAMYWYRQDPGQGLRLIYYSQIVNDFQKGDIAEGYSVSREKKESFPLTVTSAQKNPTAFYLCASSSDRGLYGYTFGSGTRLTVV.

The chain links TRBV28 to TRBJ1-4, with D possibly matching TRBD1 (6 bases). There are 14 residues in the CDR3. The V and J ends lost 6 bases and 8 bases respectively, with 16 bases between them. Germline-derived CDR1 and CDR2 are MDHEN and SYDVKM. This chain's CDR3 is CASRKTGSGEKLFF. DNA of the CDR3: TGTGCCAGCAGGAAAACAGGGAGTGGGGAAAAACTGTTTTTT.

V gene TRBV11-2 combines with J gene TRBJ1-1, with D uncertain. The V and J ends lost 5 bases and 0 bases respectively, with 10 bases between them. Per the germline V gene, CDR1 is SGHAT and CDR2 is FQNNGV. The CDR3 is 14 amino acids. The CDR3 spells CASSETTMNTEAFF. The CDR3 DNA reads TGTGCCAGCAGCGAAACAACTATGAACACTGAAGCTTTCTTT.

This sequence joins TRBV10-3 and TRBJ1-3, with D perhaps matching TRBD1 (5 bases). Germline CDR1 reads ENHRY; CDR2 reads SYGVKD. This CDR3 region has 12 residues. Trimming removed 10 bases at V and 0 bases at J, with 7 bases between. This chain's CDR3 is CANQGSGNTIYF. The CDR3 DNA follows: TGTGCCAACCAGGGCTCTGGAAACACCATATATTTT.

The rearrangement joins TRBV30 to TRBJ2-2, with 9 bases fitting TRBD2. The length of the CDR3 is 15 residues. Germline V gene sequence: CDR1 GTSNPN, CDR2 SVGIG (reference sequence). With V trimmed by 2 bases and J by 1 base, 2 bases remained unmatched. This CDR3 reads CAWSLAGLNTGELFF. DNA for the CDR3: TGTGCCTGGAGTCTAGCGGGGTTGAACACCGGGGAGCTGTTTTTT.

The CDR3 spells CASSGTGTSNSPLHF. In DNA, the CDR3 is TGTGCCAGCAGCGGGACAGGGACATCCAATTCACCCCTCCACTTT. V gene TRBV9 combines with J gene TRBJ1-6; 8 bases are a match to TRBD1. V shed 3 bases, J shed 7 bases, and the junction held 6 bases outside the gene matches. The CDR3 is 15 amino acids. From germline, CDR1 is SGDLS and CDR2 YYNGEE.

This clone was observed many times. The rearrangement links TRBV30 to TRBJ1-1, with D possibly matching TRBD1 (6 bases). Germline CDR1 is GTSNPN and CDR2 is SVGIG (reference sequence). The CDR3 runs 15 residues. V lost 0 bases and J lost 10, with 21 bases in between. In DNA form, the CDR3 reads TGTGCCTGGAGTGTGAACGGAGGAGGTTTCAGGGGAGCTTTCTTT. It specifies CAWSVNGGGFRGAFF.

V gene TRBV10-3 combines with J gene TRBJ1-2, with TRBD1 matching 9 bases. Trimming took 0 bases from V and 8 from J; bases not matched to a gene: 7. Germline V gene lookup returns CDR1 ENHRY and CDR2 SYGVKD. The CDR3 loop spans 15 amino acids. CDR3 bases: TGTGCCATCAGTGAGTCGAAGGGACAGGGTATAGGCTACACCTTC. Translated: CAISESKGQGIGYTF.

The chain recombines TRBV2 with TRBJ1-1, with 10 positions matching TRBD1. This CDR3 is 16 amino acids long. V lost 6 bases to trimming and J lost 1 base; unmatched junction nucleotides: 8. CDR1 and CDR2 from the germline V gene are SNHLY and FYNNEI. The CDR3 DNA is TGTGCCAGCAGCGAAACGAGGGACAGGGGGAACACTGAAGCTTTCTTT. This sequence encodes CASSETRDRGNTEAFF.

This clone was counted only a few times. J is TRBJ2-7 and V is TRBV11-2; no firm D call. V was clipped by 5 bases and J by 3 bases, with 8 bases between them. The germline V gene encodes CDR1 SGHAT and CDR2 FQNNGV. This CDR3 contains 12 residues. CDR3 amino acids: CASSPFRYEQYF. In DNA, the CDR3 is TGTGCCAGCAGCCCGTTTCGCTACGAGCAGTACTTC. The whole variable domain, filled in from reference TRBV11-2 and TRBJ2-7, reads EAGVAQSPRYKIIEKRQSVAFWCNPISGHATLYWYQQILGQGPKLLIQFQNNGVVDDSQLPKDRFSAERLKGVDSTLKIQPAKLEDSAVYLCASSPFRYEQYFGPGTRLTVT.

This clone was observed a handful of times. The J gene is TRBJ2-5, the V gene TRBV7-2; D perhaps matches TRBD2 (5 bases). V was pared by 5 bases and J by 5 bases, with 18 bases between. CDR3 length equals 15 residues. The germline gives CDR1 SGHTA, CDR2 FQGNSA. In DNA form, the CDR3 reads TGTGCCAGCAGCCCCGGAGGTAGTAGAAGGGAGACCCAGTACTTC. Amino acid sequence: CASSPGGSRRETQYF.

Here the CDR3 DNA reads TGTGCCAGCAGAGGGACAGCTGGAAACACCATATATTTT. This sequence encodes CASRGTAGNTIYF. The rearrangement joins TRBV2 to TRBJ1-3; 7 nucleotides align to TRBD1. CDR3 length: 13 residues. V lost 6 bases and J lost 2; bases outside the gene matches: 1. Germline assignment: CDR1 SNHLY and CDR2 FYNNEI.

The gene calls are TRBV7-9 and TRBJ2-5; 16 positions match TRBD2. Germline V CDR1 and CDR2: SEHNR, FQNEAQ (reference sequence). The V segment lost 5 bases and the J segment 5 bases; nucleotides outside the gene matches: 11. The CDR3 is 18 amino acids. The CDR3 sequence: CASSPGTSGGAGAETQYF. CDR3 bases: TGTGCCAGCAGCCCCGGGACTAGCGGGGGGGCCGGCGCGGAGACCCAGTACTTC.

The chain has TRBV6-5 and TRBJ1-1, with D possibly TRBD1 on 6 matching bases. The CDR3 has 12 amino acids. V gave up 8 bases and J gave up 4 bases, with 11 bases separating them. Germline CDR1 and CDR2: MNHEY and SVGAGI. The CDR3 DNA reads as TGTGCCAGCTATCGCAGGGGCACTGAAGCTTTCTTT. Translating gives CASYRRGTEAFF.

CDR3 sequence: CASRLTAGNPYEQYF. The CDR3 DNA sequence: TGCGCCAGCAGGCTTACGGCAGGGAATCCCTACGAGCAGTACTTC. V usage is TRBV5-1 and J usage is TRBJ2-7, with a tentative D call TRBD1 (5 bases). Germline-derived CDR1 and CDR2 are SGHRS and YFSETQ. V was shortened by 5 bases and J by 2 bases, with 17 bases between the two germline ends. CDR3 length: 15 amino acids.

The CDR3 loop is CASSQASTGARYGYTF. CDR3 nucleotides: TGCGCCAGCAGCCAGGCCTCGACGGGAGCACGGTATGGCTACACCTTC. The chain combines TRBV4-1 with TRBJ1-2; D gene uncertain. Germline V gene lookup returns CDR1 MGHRA and CDR2 YSYEKL. The CDR3 length is 16 residues. Trimming left V 3 bases short and J 5 bases short, with 19 bases between.

This chain uses TRBV9 with TRBJ2-3; D is unresolved. The ends were cut back, 1 base at V and 3 bases at J, with 9 bases in the middle. CDR3 size: 14 residues. Looked up from germline, CDR1 is SGDLS and CDR2 is YYNGEE. CDR3 sequence (DNA): TGTGCCAGCAGCGTAAACGTACGGACAGATACGCAGTATTTT. This sequence encodes CASSVNVRTDTQYF.

The CDR3 bases are TGTGCCAGCAGCTCCGGGGGAAGCGGCTACACCTTC. Encoded protein: CASSSGGSGYTF. The chain uses TRBV12-3 or TRBV12-4 and TRBJ1-2, with D possibly being TRBD1 (5 bases). V gave up 6 bases and J gave up 8 bases, with 13 bases separating them. The CDR3 length is 12 residues.

This clone is a singleton in its sample. The chain employs TRBV29-1 and TRBJ1-2; D gene unclear. This CDR3 contains 12 residues. Germline CDR1 SQVTM, CDR2 ANQGSEA. V gave up 7 bases and J gave up 2 bases, with 11 bases separating them. CDR3 in DNA: TGCAGCGCTCGCGGACTGAACTATGGCTACACCTTC. This translates into CSARGLNYGYTF.

The chain couples TRBV6-2 or TRBV6-3 to TRBJ1-1; tentative D call: TRBD1 (5 bases). Deletions cut 0 bases from V and 0 bases from J, with 11 bases between. CDR1 and CDR2 (germline): MNHEY, SVGEGT. The CDR3 is 16 amino acids. CDR3 sequence: CASSYSPRDMNTEAFF. In DNA, the CDR3 is TGTGCCAGCAGTTACTCACCCAGGGATATGAACACTGAAGCTTTCTTT.

This chain uses TRBV10-1 with TRBJ2-3; tentatively, D is TRBD1 (5 bases). Trimming pared 4 bases from V and 4 bases from J, leaving 6 bases between. The CDR3 has 12 amino acids. Per germline, CDR1 WNHNN and CDR2 SYGVQD (reference sequence). The CDR3 loop reads CASSGRADTQYF. CDR3 sequence (DNA): TGCGCCAGCAGTGGCAGGGCAGATACGCAGTATTTT.

This clone was observed a handful of times. The V and J genes are TRBV28 and TRBJ1-4, with TRBD1 matching over 10 bases. Germline V gene data show CDR1 as MDHEN and CDR2 as SYDVKM. Trimming cost V 1 base and J 4 bases; bases outside gene matches: 9. The CDR3 has 18 residues. CDR3 amino acids: CASSLYSGTGVGNEKLFF. CDR3 DNA: TGTGCCAGCAGTTTATACAGTGGGACAGGGGTCGGTAATGAAAAACTGTTTTTT. Full variable domain (missing parts from reference TRBV28 and TRBJ1-4): DVKVTQSSRYLVKRTGEKVFLECVQDMDHENMFWYRQDPGLGLRLIYFSYDVKMKEKGDIPEGYSVSREKKERFSLILESASTNQTSMYLCASSLYSGTGVGNEKLFFGSGTQLSVL.